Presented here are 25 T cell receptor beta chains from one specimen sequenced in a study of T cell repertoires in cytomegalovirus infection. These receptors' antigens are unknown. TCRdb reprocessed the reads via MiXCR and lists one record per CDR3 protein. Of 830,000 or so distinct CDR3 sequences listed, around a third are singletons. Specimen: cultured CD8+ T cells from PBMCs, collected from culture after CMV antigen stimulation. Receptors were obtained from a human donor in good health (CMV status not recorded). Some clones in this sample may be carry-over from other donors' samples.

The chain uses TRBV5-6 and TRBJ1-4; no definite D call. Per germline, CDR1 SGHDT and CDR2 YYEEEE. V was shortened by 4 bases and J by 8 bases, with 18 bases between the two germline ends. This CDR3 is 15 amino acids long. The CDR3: CASSGPREGGEKLFF. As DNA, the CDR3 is TGTGCCAGCAGCGGCCCCCGGGAAGGAGGAGAAAAACTGTTTTTT.

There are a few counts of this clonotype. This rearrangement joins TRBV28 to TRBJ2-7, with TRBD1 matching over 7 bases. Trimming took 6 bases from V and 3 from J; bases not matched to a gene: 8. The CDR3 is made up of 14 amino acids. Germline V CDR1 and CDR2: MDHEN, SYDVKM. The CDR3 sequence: CASSLDRVNYEQYV. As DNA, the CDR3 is TGTGCCAGCAGCCTCGACAGGGTGAACTACGAGCAGTACGTC.

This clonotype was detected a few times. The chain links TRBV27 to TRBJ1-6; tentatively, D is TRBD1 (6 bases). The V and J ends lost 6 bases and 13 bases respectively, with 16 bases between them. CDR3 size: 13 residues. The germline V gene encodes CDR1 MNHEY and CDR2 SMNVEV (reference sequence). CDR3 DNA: TGTGCCAGCAGATGGATTTCGGGGGGCCCCCTCCACTTT. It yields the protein CASRWISGGPLHF.

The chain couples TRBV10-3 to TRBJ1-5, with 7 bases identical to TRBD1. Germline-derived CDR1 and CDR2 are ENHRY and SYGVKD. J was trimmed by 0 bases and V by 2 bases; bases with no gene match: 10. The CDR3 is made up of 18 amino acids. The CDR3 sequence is CAISEGGRGAYSNQPQHF. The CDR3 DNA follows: TGTGCCATCAGTGAGGGGGGCAGGGGGGCATATAGCAATCAGCCCCAGCATTTT.

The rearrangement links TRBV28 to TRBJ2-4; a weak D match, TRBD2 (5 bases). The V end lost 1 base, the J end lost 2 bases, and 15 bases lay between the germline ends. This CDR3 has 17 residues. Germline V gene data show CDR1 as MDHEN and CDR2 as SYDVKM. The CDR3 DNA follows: TGTGCCAGCAGTTTATCCCGGGAAGGTTGGACCAAAAACATTCAGTACTTC. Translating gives CASSLSREGWTKNIQYF. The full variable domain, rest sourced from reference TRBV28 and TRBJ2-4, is DVKVTQSSRYLVKRTGEKVFLECVQDMDHENMFWYRQDPGLGLRLIYFSYDVKMKEKGDIPEGYSVSREKKERFSLILESASTNQTSMYLCASSLSREGWTKNIQYFGAGTRLSVL.

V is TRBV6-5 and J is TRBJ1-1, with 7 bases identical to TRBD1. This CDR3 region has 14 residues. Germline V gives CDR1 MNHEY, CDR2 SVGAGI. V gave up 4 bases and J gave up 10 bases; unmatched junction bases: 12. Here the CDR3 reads CASSLGGEGNLAFF. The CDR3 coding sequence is TGTGCCAGCAGTTTAGGGGGCGAAGGGAACCTAGCTTTCTTT.

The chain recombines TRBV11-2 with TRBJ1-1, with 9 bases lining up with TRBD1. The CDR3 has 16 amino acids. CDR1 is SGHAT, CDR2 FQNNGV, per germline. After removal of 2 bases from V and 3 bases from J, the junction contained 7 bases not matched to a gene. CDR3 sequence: CASSLWDRARHTEAFF. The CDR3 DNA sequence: TGTGCCAGCAGCTTATGGGACAGGGCCCGGCACACTGAAGCTTTCTTT.

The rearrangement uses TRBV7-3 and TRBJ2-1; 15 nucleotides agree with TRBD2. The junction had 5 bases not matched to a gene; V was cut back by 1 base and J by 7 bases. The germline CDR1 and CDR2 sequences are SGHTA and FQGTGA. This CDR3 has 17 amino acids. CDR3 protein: CASSLRTSGGAWNEQFF. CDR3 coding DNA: TGTGCCAGCAGCTTAAGGACTAGCGGGGGGGCTTGGAATGAGCAGTTCTTC. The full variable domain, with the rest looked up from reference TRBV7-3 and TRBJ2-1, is GAGVSQTPSNKVTEKGKYVELRCDPISGHTALYWYRQSLGQGPEFLIYFQGTGAADDSGLPNDRFFAVRPEGSVSTLKIQRTERGDSAVYLCASSLRTSGGAWNEQFFGPGTRLTVL.

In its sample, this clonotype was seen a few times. The CDR3 here is CASSLEDRSNSPLHF. Written as DNA, the CDR3 is TGCGCCAGCAGCTTAGAGGACAGATCGAATTCACCCCTCCACTTT. V is TRBV5-1 and J is TRBJ1-6; D may be TRBD1 (6 bases). This CDR3 has 15 residues. Per the germline V gene, CDR1 is SGHRS and CDR2 is YFSETQ. Trimming took 2 bases from V and 7 from J, leaving 13 bases between them. The whole variable domain, remainder taken from reference TRBV5-1 and TRBJ1-6, is KAGVTQTPRYLIKTRGQQVTLSCSPISGHRSVSWYQQTPGQGLQFLFEYFSETQRNKGNFPGRFSGRQFSNSRSEMNVSTLELGDSALYLCASSLEDRSNSPLHFGNGTRLTVT.

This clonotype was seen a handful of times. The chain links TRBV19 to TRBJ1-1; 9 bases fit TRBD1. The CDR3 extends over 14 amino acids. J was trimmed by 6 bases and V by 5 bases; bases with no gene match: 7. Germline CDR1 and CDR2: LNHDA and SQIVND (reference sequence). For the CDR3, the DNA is TGTGCCAGTAGTGTGGGACAGGGAACTTCTGAAGCTTTCTTT. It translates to CASSVGQGTSEAFF.

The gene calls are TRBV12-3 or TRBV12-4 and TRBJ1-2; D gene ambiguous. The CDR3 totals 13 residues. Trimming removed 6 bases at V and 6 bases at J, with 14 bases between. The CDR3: CASRGRFGDGYTF. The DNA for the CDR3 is TGTGCCAGCAGGGGGAGGTTCGGGGATGGCTACACCTTC.

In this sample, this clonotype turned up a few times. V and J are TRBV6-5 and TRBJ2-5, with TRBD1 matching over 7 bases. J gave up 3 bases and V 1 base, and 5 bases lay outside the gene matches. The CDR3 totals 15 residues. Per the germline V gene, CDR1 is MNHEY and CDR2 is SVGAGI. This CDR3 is CASSYFPGGEETQYF. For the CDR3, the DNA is TGTGCCAGCAGTTACTTCCCAGGGGGAGAAGAGACCCAGTACTTC.

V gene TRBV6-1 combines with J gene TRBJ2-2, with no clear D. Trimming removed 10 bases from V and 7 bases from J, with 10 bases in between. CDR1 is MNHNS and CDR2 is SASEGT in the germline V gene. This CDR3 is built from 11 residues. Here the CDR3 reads CANKQGGELFF. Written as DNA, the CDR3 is TGTGCCAACAAACAAGGCGGGGAGCTGTTTTTT.

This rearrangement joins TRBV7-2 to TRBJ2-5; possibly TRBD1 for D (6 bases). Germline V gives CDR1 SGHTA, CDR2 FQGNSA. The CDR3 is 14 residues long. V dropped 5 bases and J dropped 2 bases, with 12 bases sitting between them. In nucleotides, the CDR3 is TGTGCCAGCAGCGCCCGGGACACTCAAGAGACCCAGTACTTC. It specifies CASSARDTQETQYF.

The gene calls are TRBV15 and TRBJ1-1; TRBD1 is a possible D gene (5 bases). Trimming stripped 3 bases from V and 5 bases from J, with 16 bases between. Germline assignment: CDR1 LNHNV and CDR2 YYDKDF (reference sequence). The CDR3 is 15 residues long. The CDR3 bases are TGTGCCACCAGCAGTGAAGGGACGCTGGGGACTGAAGCTTTCTTT. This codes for CATSSEGTLGTEAFF.

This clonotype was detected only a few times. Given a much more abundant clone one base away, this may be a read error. The CDR3 loop reads CVSRGDSFSYGYTF. The CDR3 bases are TGTGTCAGCAGGGGTGACAGTTTCTCCTATGGCTACACCTTC. The rearrangement joins TRBV12-3 or TRBV12-4 to TRBJ1-2; perhaps TRBD1 as D (6 bases). The CDR3 runs to 14 residues.

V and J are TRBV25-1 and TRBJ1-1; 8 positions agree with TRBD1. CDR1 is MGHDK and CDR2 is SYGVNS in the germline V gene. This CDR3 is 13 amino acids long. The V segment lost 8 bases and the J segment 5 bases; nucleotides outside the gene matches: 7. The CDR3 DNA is TGTGCCAGCGGTCAGGGGGCTGGGACTGAAGCTTTCTTT. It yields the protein CASGQGAGTEAFF.

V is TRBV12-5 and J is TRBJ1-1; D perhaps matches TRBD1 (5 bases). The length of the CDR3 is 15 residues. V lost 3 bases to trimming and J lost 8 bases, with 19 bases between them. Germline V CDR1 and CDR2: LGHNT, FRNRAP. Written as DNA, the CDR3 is TGTGCTAGTGGTTTAGTACTTCGGGGGACGTCAGAAGCTTTCTTT. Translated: CASGLVLRGTSEAFF.

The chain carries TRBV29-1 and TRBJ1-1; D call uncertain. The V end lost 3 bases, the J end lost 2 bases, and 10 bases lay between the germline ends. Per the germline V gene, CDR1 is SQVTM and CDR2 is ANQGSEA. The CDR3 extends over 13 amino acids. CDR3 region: CSVDTTYNTEAFF. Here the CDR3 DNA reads TGCAGCGTTGACACAACCTACAACACTGAAGCTTTCTTT. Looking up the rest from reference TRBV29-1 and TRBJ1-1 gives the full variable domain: SAVISQKPSRDICQRGTSLTIQCQVDSQVTMMFWYRQQPGQSLTLIATANQGSEATYESGFVIDKFPISRPNLTFSTLTVSNMSPEDSSIYLCSVDTTYNTEAFFGQGTRLTVV.

CDR3 amino acids: CATKTGGKETQYF. The CDR3 DNA sequence: TGTGCCACCAAAACAGGGGGCAAGGAGACCCAGTACTTC. This chain links TRBV10-3 with TRBJ2-5; 9 bases map to TRBD1. V trimming: 10 bases; J trimming: 5 bases; junction bases outside the gene matches: 8. This CDR3 contains 13 residues. Per germline, CDR1 ENHRY and CDR2 SYGVKD.

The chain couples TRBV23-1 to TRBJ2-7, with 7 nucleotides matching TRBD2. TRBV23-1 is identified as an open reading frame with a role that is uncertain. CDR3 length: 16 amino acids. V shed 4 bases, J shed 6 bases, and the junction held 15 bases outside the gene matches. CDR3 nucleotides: TGCGCCAGCAGTCCTATTAGACCGGGAGGTTTGCCCGAGCAGTACTTC. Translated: CASSPIRPGGLPEQYF.

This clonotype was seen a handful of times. CDR3 DNA sequence: TGTGCCAGCAGCTTTAGTCTTTCCGGGGTAGAGACCCAGTACTTC. It encodes CASSFSLSGVETQYF. The chain has TRBV7-6 and TRBJ2-5, with D possibly being TRBD2 (5 bases). From germline, CDR1 is SGHVS and CDR2 FNYEAQ. V gave up 3 bases and J gave up 4 bases, with 15 bases separating them. The CDR3 contains 15 residues. Drawing the rest from reference TRBV7-6 and TRBJ2-5, the complete variable domain is GAGVSQSPRYKVTKRGQDVALRCDPISGHVSLYWYRQALGQGPEFLTYFNYEAQQDKSGLPNDRFSAERPEGSISTLTIQRTEQRDSAMYRCASSFSLSGVETQYFGPGTRLLVL.

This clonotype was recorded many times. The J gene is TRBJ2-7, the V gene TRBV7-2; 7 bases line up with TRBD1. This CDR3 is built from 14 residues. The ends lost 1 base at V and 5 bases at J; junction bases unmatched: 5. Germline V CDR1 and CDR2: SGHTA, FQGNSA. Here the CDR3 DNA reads TGTGCCAGCAGCTTAGGACAGGGTATCAACGAGCAGTACTTC. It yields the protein CASSLGQGINEQYF.

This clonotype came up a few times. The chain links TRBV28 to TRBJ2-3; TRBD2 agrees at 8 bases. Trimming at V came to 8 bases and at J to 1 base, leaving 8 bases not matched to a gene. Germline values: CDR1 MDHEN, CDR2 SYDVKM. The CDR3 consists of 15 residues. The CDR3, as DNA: TGTGCCAGCCAAAGCGGGGGAAGTCGCACAGATACGCAGTATTTT. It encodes CASQSGGSRTDTQYF.

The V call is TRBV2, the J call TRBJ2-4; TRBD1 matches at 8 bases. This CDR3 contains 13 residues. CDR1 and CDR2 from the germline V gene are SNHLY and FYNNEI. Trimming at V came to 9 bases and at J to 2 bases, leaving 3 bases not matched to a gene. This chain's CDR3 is CARGDRTKNIQYF. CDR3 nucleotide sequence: TGTGCCAGGGGGGACAGGACCAAAAACATTCAGTACTTC.